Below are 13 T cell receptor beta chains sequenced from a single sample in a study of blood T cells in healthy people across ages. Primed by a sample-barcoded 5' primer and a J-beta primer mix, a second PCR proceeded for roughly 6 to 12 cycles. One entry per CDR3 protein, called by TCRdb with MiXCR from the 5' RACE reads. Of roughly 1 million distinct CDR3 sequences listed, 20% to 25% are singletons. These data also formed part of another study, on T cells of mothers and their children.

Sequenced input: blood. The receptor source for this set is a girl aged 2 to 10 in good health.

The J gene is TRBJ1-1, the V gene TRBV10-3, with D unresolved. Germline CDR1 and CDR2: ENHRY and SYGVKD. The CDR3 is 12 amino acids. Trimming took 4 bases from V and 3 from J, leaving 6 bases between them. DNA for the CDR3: TGTGCCATCAGTGGGTGGGACACTGAAGCTTTCTTT. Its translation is CAISGWDTEAFF.

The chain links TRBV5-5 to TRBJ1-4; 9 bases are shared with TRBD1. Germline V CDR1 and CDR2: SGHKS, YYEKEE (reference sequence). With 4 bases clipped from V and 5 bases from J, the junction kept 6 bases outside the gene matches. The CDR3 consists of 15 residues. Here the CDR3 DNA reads TGTGCCAGCAGCAGCCCCGGGACAGGGAATGAAAAACTGTTTTTT. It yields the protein CASSSPGTGNEKLFF.

CDR3 residues: CASSQARYGEQFF. In nucleotides, the CDR3 is TGCGCCAGCAGCCAAGCACGGTACGGGGAGCAGTTCTTC. V gene TRBV4-3 combines with J gene TRBJ2-1; no clear D gene. V gave up 1 base and J gave up 10 bases, with 11 bases separating them. This CDR3 spans 13 amino acids. Germline lookup yields CDR1 LGHNA and CDR2 YSLEER.

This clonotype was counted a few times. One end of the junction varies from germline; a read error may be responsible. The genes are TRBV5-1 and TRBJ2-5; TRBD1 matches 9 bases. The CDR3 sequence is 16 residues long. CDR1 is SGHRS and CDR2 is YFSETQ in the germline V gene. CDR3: CASSLGTGGSGREQLF. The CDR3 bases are TGCGCCAGCAGCTTAGGAACAGGGGGCTCAGGACGTGAGCAGCTCTTC.

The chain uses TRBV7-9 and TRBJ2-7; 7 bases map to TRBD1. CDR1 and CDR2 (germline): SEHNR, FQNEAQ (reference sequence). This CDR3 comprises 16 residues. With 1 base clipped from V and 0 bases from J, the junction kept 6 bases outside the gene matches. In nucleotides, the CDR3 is TGTGCCAGCAGCTTAGTTCTGGGACAGTTCTCCTACGAGCAGTACTTC. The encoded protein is CASSLVLGQFSYEQYF.

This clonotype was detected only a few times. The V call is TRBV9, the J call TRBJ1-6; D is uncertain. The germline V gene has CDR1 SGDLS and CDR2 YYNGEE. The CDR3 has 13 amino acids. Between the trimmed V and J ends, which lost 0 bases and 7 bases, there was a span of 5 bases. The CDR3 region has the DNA TGTGCCAGCAGCGTAGATCTGAATTCACCCCTCCACTTT. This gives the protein CASSVDLNSPLHF.

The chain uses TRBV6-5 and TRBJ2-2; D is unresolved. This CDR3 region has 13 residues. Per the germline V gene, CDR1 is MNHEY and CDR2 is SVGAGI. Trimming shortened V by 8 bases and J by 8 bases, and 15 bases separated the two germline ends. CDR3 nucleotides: TGTGCCAGCTCACCGCTAATGGGAGGGGAGCTGTTTTTT. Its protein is CASSPLMGGELFF.

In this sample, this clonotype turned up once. The CDR3 protein is CSARGVPLNEQFF. CDR3 nucleotides: TGCAGTGCTAGGGGAGTTCCCCTCAATGAGCAGTTCTTC. The V call is TRBV20-1, the J call TRBJ2-1, with D perhaps TRBD2 (5 bases). CDR1 and CDR2 (germline): DFQATT, SNEGSKA (reference sequence). The CDR3 contains 13 residues. Trimming took off 3 bases at V and 6 bases at J, with 12 bases between the two ends.

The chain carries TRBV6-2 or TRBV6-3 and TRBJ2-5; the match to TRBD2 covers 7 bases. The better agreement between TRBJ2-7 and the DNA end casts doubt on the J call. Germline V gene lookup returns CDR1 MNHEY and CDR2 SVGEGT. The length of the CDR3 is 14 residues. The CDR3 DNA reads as TGTGCCAGCAGCAACGTGGGGACTAACTACGAGCAGTACTTC. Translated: CASSNVGTNYEQYF.

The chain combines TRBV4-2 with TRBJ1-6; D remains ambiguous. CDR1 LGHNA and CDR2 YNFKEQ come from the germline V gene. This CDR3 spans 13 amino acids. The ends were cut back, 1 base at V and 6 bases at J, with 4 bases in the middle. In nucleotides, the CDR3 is TGTGCCAGCAGCCAAGTAATTAATTCACCCCTCCACTTT. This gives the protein CASSQVINSPLHF.

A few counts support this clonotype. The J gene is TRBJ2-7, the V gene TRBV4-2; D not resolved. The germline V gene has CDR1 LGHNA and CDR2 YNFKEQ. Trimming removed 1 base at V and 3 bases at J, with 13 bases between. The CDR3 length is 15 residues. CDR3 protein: CASSQVFGRYYEQYF. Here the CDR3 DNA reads TGTGCCAGCAGCCAAGTGTTCGGCAGGTACTACGAGCAGTACTTC.

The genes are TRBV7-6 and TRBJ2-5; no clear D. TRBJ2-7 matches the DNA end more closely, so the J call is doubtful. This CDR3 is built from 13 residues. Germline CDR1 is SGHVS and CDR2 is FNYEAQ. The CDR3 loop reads CASSPEVGYEQYF. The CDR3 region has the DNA TGTGCCAGCAGCCCGGAAGTCGGGTACGAGCAGTACTTC.

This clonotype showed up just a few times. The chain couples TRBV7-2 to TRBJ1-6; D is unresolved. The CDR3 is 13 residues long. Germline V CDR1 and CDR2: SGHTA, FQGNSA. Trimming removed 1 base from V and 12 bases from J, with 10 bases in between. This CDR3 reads CASSLEPWGPLHF. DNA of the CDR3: TGTGCCAGCAGCTTAGAACCTTGGGGACCCCTCCACTTT.